These 29 T cell receptor beta chains share one sample of origin, sequenced in a study of human T cells and chemical hapten exposure. Indicated time point: patch test 3, about 24 weeks after DPC sensitization. Treatment meaning: therapeutic diphenylcyclopropenone sensitization with weekly scalp DPC. MiXCR, run by TCRdb on the RACE reads, gives a single entry per CDR3 protein. The sample yields 30,000 or so distinct CDR3 sequences, 5% to 6.5% seen once. Sample: whole blood, taken in connection with sensitization to the hapten diphenylcyclopropenone (DPC). Receptor source: a man aged 30-40 years with alopecia areata. Some clones in this sample may be carry-over from other donors' samples.

At least ten counts were recorded for this clonotype. The V and J genes are TRBV4-3 and TRBJ1-6; a weak D match, TRBD1 (5 bases). Germline-derived CDR1 and CDR2 are LGHNA and YSLEER. V shed 3 bases and J shed 9 bases, with 12 bases lying between them. CDR3 length equals 14 residues. CDR3 protein: CASSHGHGGSPLHF. The DNA of the CDR3 is TGCGCCAGCAGCCACGGACACGGGGGTTCACCCCTCCACTTT.

The table lists this clonotype with many counts. The chain is built from TRBV11-2 and TRBJ2-7; D is uncertain. The germline V and J ends were trimmed by 1 base and 13 bases, with 11 bases remaining between them. This CDR3 region has 11 residues. Germline-derived CDR1 and CDR2 are SGHAT and FQNNGV. The CDR3 reads CASSLGHSPYF. In nucleotides, the CDR3 is TGTGCCAGCAGCTTAGGTCACTCCCCCTACTTC.

This clonotype was seen repeatedly, ten times or more. CDR3 bases: TGCAGTGCTAGAGCGCTCCAGCCGGGACAGGGAGCCGGGGAGCTGTTTTTT. Residues: CSARALQPGQGAGELFF. The J gene is TRBJ2-2, the V gene TRBV20-1; 9 nucleotides align to TRBD1. The CDR3 consists of 17 residues. J lost 6 bases, V lost 1 base, and 12 bases had no gene match. The V gene's germline CDR1 is DFQATT and CDR2 SNEGSKA (reference sequence).

This clonotype was counted many times. The gene calls are TRBV9 and TRBJ2-3; D possibly uses TRBD1 or TRBD2 (5 bases each). The germline V gene encodes CDR1 SGDLS and CDR2 YYNGEE. The CDR3 totals 15 residues. The V and J ends lost 3 bases and 1 base respectively, with 12 bases between them. The CDR3 loop is CASSAEGPRTDTQYF. The CDR3 region has the DNA TGTGCCAGCAGCGCAGAGGGACCCCGCACAGATACGCAGTATTTT.

This clonotype was counted ten times or more. The chain employs TRBV5-1 and TRBJ2-3; D may match TRBD1 or TRBD2 (7 bases each). CDR3 size: 14 residues. The V gene lost 4 bases and the J gene lost 2 bases, with 11 bases spanning the gap. CDR1 SGHRS and CDR2 YFSETQ come from the germline V gene. CDR3 protein: CASSSGTATDTQYF. In nucleotides, the CDR3 is TGCGCCAGCAGCAGCGGGACAGCCACAGATACGCAGTATTTT.

This clonotype was seen many times. The chain's CDR3 is CSVEEGGFTEAFF. CDR3 sequence (DNA): TGCAGCGTTGAAGAAGGGGGATTCACTGAAGCTTTCTTT. The chain combines TRBV29-1 with TRBJ1-1, with D perhaps matching TRBD1 (6 bases). The V and J ends lost 0 bases and 4 bases respectively, with 9 bases between them. This CDR3 is 13 amino acids long. The germline V gene encodes CDR1 SQVTM and CDR2 ANQGSEA.

This clonotype occurred many times. The chain carries TRBV29-1 and TRBJ2-1; 7 bases are a match to TRBD2. The CDR3 extends over 12 amino acids. The germline V gene has CDR1 SQVTM and CDR2 ANQGSEA. V was clipped by 3 bases and J by 6 bases; unmatched bases: 2. CDR3 coding DNA: TGCAGCGTTGAGTGGGGGGGCAATGAGCAGTTCTTC. Translated: CSVEWGGNEQFF.

This clonotype was detected many times. The chain employs TRBV12-3 or TRBV12-4 and TRBJ1-5, with 7 bases lining up with TRBD1. Losses at the gene ends were 6 bases for V and 9 bases for J; bases not matched to a gene: 14. The length of the CDR3 is 15 residues. CDR3 DNA: TGTGCCAGCAGCAGGACAGGACCTGTATCGACGCCCCAGCATTTT. Translating gives CASSRTGPVSTPQHF.

CDR3 sequence (DNA): TGCGCCAGCAGCCTGGGACGGAAGGAAGAGACCCAGTACTTC. Its protein is CASSLGRKEETQYF. The chain joins TRBV5-1 to TRBJ2-5, with D perhaps matching TRBD1 or TRBD2 (5 bases each). Per germline, CDR1 SGHRS and CDR2 YFSETQ. CDR3 length equals 14 residues. Trimming removed 4 bases at V and 3 bases at J, with 13 bases between.

This clonotype was seen at least ten times. The chain combines TRBV12-3 or TRBV12-4 with TRBJ2-2; D may be TRBD1 (6 bases). The CDR3 extends over 13 amino acids. Trimming took off 6 bases at V and 5 bases at J, with 10 bases between the two ends. CDR3 amino acids: CASRSTGTGELFF. The CDR3, as DNA: TGTGCCAGCAGGTCTACAGGGACCGGGGAGCTGTTTTTT.

In its sample, this clonotype was seen many times. The chain employs TRBV7-9 and TRBJ1-5; D not resolved. Germline CDR1 and CDR2: SEHNR and FQNEAQ (reference sequence). The germline V and J ends were trimmed by 0 bases and 2 bases, with 8 bases remaining between them. The CDR3 spans 15 residues. The DNA of the CDR3 is TGTGCCAGCAGCTTAGCGGAGGGCGGCAATCAGCCCCAGCATTTT. Its protein product is CASSLAEGGNQPQHF.

This clonotype was detected ten times or more. The chain couples TRBV11-2 to TRBJ2-1, with 9 bases lining up with TRBD2. The CDR3 consists of 15 residues. V gave up 0 bases and J gave up 15 bases; unmatched junction bases: 12. Looked up from germline, CDR1 is SGHAT and CDR2 is FQNNGV. CDR3 sequence (DNA): TGTGCCAGCAGCTTAGATTCGGCTAGCGGGATAGATCGGTTCTTC. Its translation is CASSLDSASGIDRFF.

As regards this clonotype: One end of the junction varies from germline; a read error may be responsible. The V and J genes are TRBV29-1 and TRBJ2-2; maybe TRBD2 (7 bases). The CDR3 is made up of 13 amino acids. CDR1 and CDR2 (germline): SQVTM, ANQGSEA. CDR3 region: CSVGAGDTRELFF. The CDR3, as DNA: TGCAGCGTCGGGGCGGGGGACACCAGGGAGCTGTTTTTT.

This clonotype has ten or more counts. V usage is TRBV12-3 or TRBV12-4 and J usage is TRBJ2-7, with TRBD2 matching over 14 bases. The V gene end was trimmed by 4 bases and the J gene end by 7 bases; junction bases not matched to a gene: 12. The CDR3 is made up of 17 amino acids. The CDR3 protein is CASSYAATSGRAGEQYF. In DNA form, the CDR3 reads TGTGCCAGCAGTTACGCAGCGACTAGCGGGAGGGCTGGAGAGCAGTACTTC.

This clonotype was observed many times. The CDR3: CASSPYPLAPDTQYF. The CDR3 nucleotides are TGTGCCAGCAGCCCATACCCTTTGGCACCAGATACGCAGTATTTT. The rearrangement uses TRBV14 and TRBJ2-3; D remains ambiguous. Germline CDR1 and CDR2: SGHDN and FVKESK. The CDR3 sequence is 15 residues long. Trimming shortened V by 4 bases and J by 4 bases, and 15 bases separated the two germline ends.

This clonotype has at least ten counts. The gene calls are TRBV30 and TRBJ2-1; D remains ambiguous. The CDR3 runs to 14 residues. Germline CDR1 and CDR2: GTSNPN and SVGIG (reference sequence). Between the trimmed V and J ends, which lost 4 bases and 0 bases, there was a span of 10 bases. This chain's CDR3 is CAWTQLDSYNEQFF. In DNA, the CDR3 is TGTGCCTGGACTCAATTGGACTCCTACAATGAGCAGTTCTTC.

In this sample, this clonotype turned up many times. The chain is built from TRBV11-2 and TRBJ2-7; possible D gene TRBD1, 6 bases. CDR1 SGHAT and CDR2 FQNNGV come from the germline V gene. The V end lost 3 bases, the J end lost 5 bases, and 17 bases lay between the germline ends. This CDR3 contains 15 residues. In DNA, the CDR3 is TGTGCCAGCAGCTTGTCCGGGACATACCTCGACGAGCAGTACTTC. Protein: CASSLSGTYLDEQYF.

This clonotype has a count of ten or more. This rearrangement joins TRBV12-3 or TRBV12-4 to TRBJ1-3; D is uncertain. The CDR3 consists of 14 residues. The V end lost 4 bases, the J end lost 2 bases, and 9 bases lay between the germline ends. CDR3 nucleotide sequence: TGTGCCAGCAGTTCATGGACGGCTGGAAACACCATATATTTT. Residues: CASSSWTAGNTIYF.

The V call is TRBV6-5, the J call TRBJ2-3; 7 bases line up with TRBD2. Germline trimming cut 6 bases from V and 4 bases from J; bases unmatched to any gene: 13. Germline values: CDR1 MNHEY, CDR2 SVGAGI. The CDR3 covers 16 residues. The CDR3 nucleotides are TGTGCCAGCAGACCATGGGGGGGAGGCTATGCAGATACGCAGTATTTT. Translating gives CASRPWGGGYADTQYF.

This clonotype was counted at least ten times. The rearrangement links TRBV20-1 to TRBJ2-6; D gene uncertain. V gave up 6 bases and J gave up 2 bases, with 8 bases separating them. The CDR3 loop spans 13 amino acids. Germline V gene lookup returns CDR1 DFQATT and CDR2 SNEGSKA (reference sequence). The CDR3 DNA is TGCAGTGCCAGGACCGCTGGGGCCAACGTCCTGACTTTC. Translating gives CSARTAGANVLTF.

This clonotype was recorded at least ten times. V is TRBV2 and J is TRBJ2-1; D gene unclear. V was cut by 7 bases and J by 0 bases, with 7 bases left in between. The length of the CDR3 is 13 residues. CDR1 and CDR2 from the germline V gene are SNHLY and FYNNEI. The CDR3 region is CASNRPSYNEQFF. DNA for the CDR3: TGTGCCAGCAACCGACCCTCCTACAATGAGCAGTTCTTC.

There are many counts of this clonotype. V is TRBV29-1 and J is TRBJ2-5; D remains ambiguous. Trimming pared 8 bases from V and 5 bases from J, leaving 12 bases between. Per germline, CDR1 SQVTM and CDR2 ANQGSEA. The CDR3 spans 11 residues. CDR3 nucleotides: TGCAGCTCATTCGAAGGGGAGACCCAGTACTTC. This sequence encodes CSSFEGETQYF.

This clonotype was counted at least ten times. The V gene is TRBV4-3, the J gene TRBJ1-2, with D possibly being TRBD1 (5 bases). The CDR3 totals 12 residues. Per germline, CDR1 LGHNA and CDR2 YSLEER. V dropped 4 bases and J dropped 4 bases, with 7 bases sitting between them. CDR3 coding DNA: TGCGCCAGCAGCCTCGACAGCTATGGCTACACCTTC. Translation: CASSLDSYGYTF.

The chain combines TRBV4-1 with TRBJ2-3; 10 positions match TRBD2. The CDR3 extends over 16 amino acids. V was clipped by 0 bases and J by 4 bases; unmatched bases: 4. Germline V gene data show CDR1 as MGHRA and CDR2 as YSYEKL. The CDR3 DNA is TGCGCCAGCAGCCAAGATGCAGCGGGGGGGGCAGATACGCAGTATTTT. Translated: CASSQDAAGGADTQYF.

This clonotype was detected many times. This chain links TRBV5-1 with TRBJ2-1; D assignment may be TRBD1 or TRBD2 (5 bases each). The length of the CDR3 is 15 residues. CDR1 is SGHRS and CDR2 is YFSETQ in the germline V gene. V lost 3 bases to trimming and J lost 9 bases, with 19 bases between them. The CDR3 loop is CASSWSGQGKGEQFF. DNA for the CDR3: TGCGCCAGCAGCTGGAGCGGACAAGGGAAGGGTGAGCAGTTCTTC. Variable domain in full (rest from reference TRBV5-1 and TRBJ2-1): KAGVTQTPRYLIKTRGQQVTLSCSPISGHRSVSWYQQTPGQGLQFLFEYFSETQRNKGNFPGRFSGRQFSNSRSEMNVSTLELGDSALYLCASSWSGQGKGEQFFGPGTRLTVL.

This clonotype was counted many times. Written as DNA, the CDR3 is TGTGCCAGCAGTTTATCTGGACATGGGATCTACAATGAGCAGTTCTTC. It translates to CASSLSGHGIYNEQFF. The chain recombines TRBV28 with TRBJ2-1, with D perhaps TRBD1 (5 bases). With 1 base removed from V and 3 bases from J, the gap between germline ends came to 13 bases. Germline CDR1 reads MDHEN; CDR2 reads SYDVKM. The CDR3 totals 16 residues.

This clonotype came up many times. V is TRBV14 and J is TRBJ2-7, with D perhaps matching TRBD1 (5 bases). CDR3 length equals 14 residues. V lost 1 base and J 1 base, leaving 8 bases between the germline ends. The germline CDR1 and CDR2 sequences are SGHDN and FVKESK. CDR3 nucleotides: TGTGCCAGCAGCCAAGTGAACAGGTCCTACGAGCAGTACTTC. This translates into CASSQVNRSYEQYF.

The table lists this clonotype with many counts. The gene calls are TRBV6-6 and TRBJ1-5; 8 bases agree with TRBD1. This CDR3 comprises 16 residues. V gave up 7 bases and J gave up 3 bases; unmatched junction bases: 11. CDR1 is MNHNY, CDR2 SVGAGI, per germline (reference sequence). CDR3 DNA sequence: TGTGCCAGCACCGACGGGCAGGGGGCTATCAATCAGCCCCAGCATTTT. Encoded protein: CASTDGQGAINQPQHF.

This clonotype came up many times. This sequence joins TRBV29-1 and TRBJ1-1; D is undetermined. There are 11 residues in the CDR3. With 2 bases removed from V and 2 bases from J, the gap between germline ends came to 3 bases. Germline V gene data show CDR1 as SQVTM and CDR2 as ANQGSEA. The CDR3 bases are TGCAGCGTTGAATCTAACACTGAAGCTTTCTTT. It specifies CSVESNTEAFF.